The next 14 T cell receptor beta chains were all read from a single sample in a study of cytomegalovirus exposure and HLA in healthy donors. PCR used 60 Vbeta primers and 13 Jbeta primers. Here immunoSEQ multiplex PCR was the method, and the copy in TCRdb shows in-frame clones only, minus some. This table has 140,000 to 150,000 clones, 65% to 80% appearing once. The specimen sequenced was PBMCs. These receptors were taken from a man between 25 and 39 years old in good health and CMV-seronegative.

As regards this clone: The junction does not match germline at one end; this may be a read error. This chain joins TRBV19 and TRBJ2-6; perhaps TRBD1 as D (6 bases). The CDR3 totals 12 residues. Per the germline V gene, CDR1 is LNHDA and CDR2 is SQIVND (reference sequence). The CDR3 bases are TGTGCCGGGGGCTCTGGGGCCAACGGCCTGACTTTC. It yields the protein CAGGSGANGLTF.

The V call is TRBV6-4, the J call TRBJ2-2, with 7 bases identical to TRBD2. Germline CDR1 MRHNA, CDR2 SNTAGT. This CDR3 comprises 15 residues. The V gene end was trimmed by 7 bases and the J gene end by 4 bases; junction bases not matched to a gene: 9. CDR3 sequence reads: CASTERSGGTGELFF. CDR3 nucleotides: TGTGCCAGCACCGAAAGATCGGGAGGCACCGGGGAGCTGTTTTTT.

The chain couples TRBV7-6 to TRBJ1-3; 7 bases line up with TRBD1. This CDR3 has 15 amino acids. With 1 base clipped from V and 3 bases from J, the junction kept 3 bases outside the gene matches. CDR1 and CDR2 from the germline V gene are SGHVS and FNYEAQ. CDR3 in DNA: TGTGCCAGCAGCTTAGACAACAGGGGTGGAAACACCATATATTTT. This translates into CASSLDNRGGNTIYF.

The chain combines TRBV9 with TRBJ1-6, with D perhaps TRBD1 (6 bases). There are 14 residues in the CDR3. Germline V gene lookup returns CDR1 SGDLS and CDR2 YYNGEE. V gave up 3 bases and J gave up 7 bases, with 11 bases separating them. The CDR3 DNA sequence: TGTGCCAGCAGCGAGGGACACTCGAATTCACCCCTCCACTTT. Protein sequence: CASSEGHSNSPLHF.

The chain couples TRBV7-9 to TRBJ2-2; no firm D call. Germline CDR1 SEHNR, CDR2 FQNEAQ (reference sequence). V was pared by 1 base and J by 3 bases, with 6 bases between. The CDR3 spans 14 residues. The DNA of the CDR3 is TGTGCCAGCAGCTTAGAACTTTACACCGGGGAGCTGTTTTTT. This gives the protein CASSLELYTGELFF.

The count of this clone is one. The genes are TRBV11-3 and TRBJ2-3; D gene uncertain. V shed 3 bases and J shed 2 bases, with 6 bases lying between them. Germline values: CDR1 SGHNT, CDR2 YENEEA. The CDR3 runs 13 residues. DNA of the CDR3: TGTGCCAGCAGCTTTACTTACACAGATACGCAGTATTTT. As protein: CASSFTYTDTQYF.

V and J are TRBV4-1 and TRBJ1-5, with unresolved D. This CDR3 has 19 amino acids. V was pared by 4 bases and J by 0 bases, with 22 bases between. Germline values: CDR1 MGHRA, CDR2 YSYEKL. As DNA, the CDR3 is TGCGCCAGCAGCCCGGTAGGAGGGCCCAAAATTTATAGCAATCAGCCCCAGCATTTT. The encoded protein is CASSPVGGPKIYSNQPQHF.

The chain joins TRBV29-1 to TRBJ2-3; D call uncertain. Germline values: CDR1 SQVTM, CDR2 ANQGSEA. The CDR3 contains 11 residues. V lost 6 bases, J lost 10 bases, and 14 bases lay in between. The CDR3 protein is CSVPISSAQYF. CDR3 sequence (DNA): TGCAGCGTCCCTATTAGTAGTGCGCAGTATTTT.

V usage is TRBV28 and J usage is TRBJ1-1; TRBD1 agrees at 8 bases. The length of the CDR3 is 15 residues. Germline-derived CDR1 and CDR2 are MDHEN and SYDVKM. The ends lost 1 base at V and 7 bases at J; junction bases unmatched: 8. The DNA of the CDR3 is TGTGCCAGCAGTTTATTGGCAGGGGGCGGGAGTGAAGCTTTCTTT. It specifies CASSLLAGGGSEAFF. Combining the CDR3 with reference TRBV28 and TRBJ1-1 gives the whole variable domain DVKVTQSSRYLVKRTGEKVFLECVQDMDHENMFWYRQDPGLGLRLIYFSYDVKMKEKGDIPEGYSVSREKKERFSLILESASTNQTSMYLCASSLLAGGGSEAFFGQGTRLTVV.

The chain carries TRBV30 and TRBJ1-2; 8 bases map to TRBD1. V shed 1 base, J shed 5 bases, and the junction held 6 bases outside the gene matches. This CDR3 region has 14 residues. Germline lookup yields CDR1 GTSNPN and CDR2 SVGIG (reference sequence). The CDR3 DNA follows: TGTGCCTGGAGTGCCGGACAGGGACTATATGGCTACACCTTC. Translation gives CAWSAGQGLYGYTF.

Of note for this clone: The junction departs from the called germline gene at one end, perhaps through a read error. The chain couples TRBV9 to TRBJ2-6, with D tentatively TRBD1 (6 bases). The CDR3 runs to 19 residues. Per the germline V gene, CDR1 is SGDLS and CDR2 is YYNGEE. The CDR3 here is CASSPVQGQTISGANGLTF. CDR3 bases: TGTGCCAGCAGCCCCGTCCAGGGACAAACTATCTCTGGGGCCAACGGCCTGACTTTC.

V and J are TRBV19 and TRBJ1-5; 7 positions match TRBD1. Losses at the gene ends were 6 bases for V and 0 bases for J; bases not matched to a gene: 8. Germline V gene lookup returns CDR1 LNHDA and CDR2 SQIVND (reference sequence). This CDR3 has 16 residues. CDR3 region: CASSRQGPYSNQPQHF. CDR3 DNA: TGTGCCAGTAGCCGACAGGGACCTTATAGCAATCAGCCCCAGCATTTT.

The rearrangement uses TRBV23-1 and TRBJ1-6; D gene uncertain. TRBV23-1 is placed among ORFs of uncertain function. The CDR3 length is 14 residues. V lost 6 bases, J lost 0 bases, and 6 bases lay in between. The CDR3 loop reads CASRVSSYNSPLHF. For the CDR3, the DNA is TGCGCCAGCAGAGTGAGCTCCTATAATTCACCCCTCCACTTT.

The genes are TRBV29-1 and TRBJ1-2; 9 bases align to TRBD1. CDR3 length: 16 amino acids. V lost 5 bases and J lost 8; bases outside the gene matches: 18. Germline V gene lookup returns CDR1 SQVTM and CDR2 ANQGSEA. The CDR3 protein is CSVLRPGQGLRGGYTF. CDR3 nucleotides: TGCAGCGTTCTTCGTCCGGGACAGGGCCTTAGGGGGGGCTACACCTTC. Full variable domain (outside the CDR3, taken from reference TRBV29-1 and TRBJ1-2): SAVISQKPSRDICQRGTSLTIQCQVDSQVTMMFWYRQQPGQSLTLIATANQGSEATYESGFVIDKFPISRPNLTFSTLTVSNMSPEDSSIYLCSVLRPGQGLRGGYTFGSGTRLTVV.